This T cell receptor beta chain was retrieved from a study of OX40 agonist ivuxolimab in advanced cancers. About the investigation overall: Ivuxolimab, which targeted the costimulatory receptor OX40 (CD134), was an agonistic, fully human IgG2 monoclonal antibody. Intravenous ivuxolimab was administered to patients every 2 weeks at six dose levels: 0.01, 0.1, 0.3, 1.5, 3 and 10 mg/kg. Of the 50 to 55 dose-escalation patients, hepatocellular carcinoma was present in about 20, melanoma in roughly 15, renal cell carcinoma in 9 and head and neck cancer in 9. In the dose-escalation cohort, around four fifths of patients were male, and the mean age was roughly 60 years, with a range of about 23 to 85. Prior anti-PD-1, anti-PD-L1 or anti-CTLA-4 therapy was permitted, and checkpoint inhibitors had been received by 30% to 40% of dose-escalation patients. Three dose-escalation patients achieved partial responses, one with hepatocellular carcinoma and two with cutaneous melanoma. The purpose of peripheral TCRbeta sequencing was to test whether ivuxolimab changed TCR sequence diversity and led to clonal T-cell expansion. The monotherapy dose-escalation portion (N ≈ 55 patients) of the phase I ivuxolimab trial is reported in the paper.

This clone showed up just a few times. Which antigen it targets is not known. Base qualities are missing; no much larger clone stands one base away. General findings and caveats noted by the study authors: Low levels of normalized T-cell clonal expansion were also seen in some nonresponding patients. In partial responders in the 0.1-3.0 mg/kg groups, normalized peripheral clonal expansion was found to be among the lowest, especially among CD8+ T cells. Which antigens the clonally expanded peripheral T cells were specific for was not determined. On average, CD8+ T cells showed more expanded clones than CD4+ T cells after ivuxolimab. At doses of 0.1 to 3.0 mg/kg, clonal expansion of both CD4+ and CD8+ blood T cells was observed from baseline to week 6.

To sequence the TCRbeta CDR3 region, genomic DNA was isolated from the sorted cells. The immunoSEQ Assay was used for sequencing of TCRbeta CDR3 regions. Drawn from immuneACCESS, this table holds only the in-frame rearrangements with V and J called that TCRdb kept. Clones are partly lost; checked studies trace under half to an unresolved V gene and leave the rest unexplained. For this sample there are about 38,000 clones; 70% to 90% appear just once. The leading ten clones occupy 35% to 45% of the sample. Patients with a history of autoimmune disease or receiving systemic immunosuppression were excluded from the trial. Peripheral blood for TCR sequencing was collected from all dose cohorts at baseline, on cycle 4 day 1, and on cycle 7 day 1. The samples were drawn from a first-in-human, open-label, multicenter phase I dose-escalation trial of ivuxolimab. Adults with locally advanced or metastatic melanoma, renal cell, hepatocellular, or head and neck squamous cell carcinoma were enrolled in the trial. Before TCR sequencing, CD4+ T cells and CD8+ T cells from peripheral blood were sorted into separate populations.

From cysteine to phenylalanine, the CDR3 is 9 amino acids long. Kept here is only the CDR3 DNA, which spans 27 bases and is read in frame from base 1. V and J are truncated by 6 bases and 4 bases respectively, leaving an intervening sequence of 0 bases. Sequenced here: CD4+ or CD8+ T cells sorted from blood, sampled in a trial of the OX40 agonist ivuxolimab. The chain was built from TRBV23-1 and TRBJ1-1, with the D gene not clear enough to name. TRBV23-1 belongs to the ORF category, with a function that is uncertain. The TCR was taken from an adult with an advanced solid tumor such as melanoma, head and neck, liver or kidney cancer. The base sequence is TGCGCCAGCAGCACTGAAGCTTTCTTT. Translated, it gives CASSTEAFF.